Below are 14 T cell receptor beta chains sequenced from a single sample in a study of blood T cell repertoires in COVID-19. The assay was immunoSEQ multiplex PCR, and TCRdb's table has in-frame clones only and misses some. The table has 150,000 to 200,000 clones, around 87% seen once. The sample was peripheral blood. Receptors originate from a woman aged 18-35 years who had recovered from COVID-19.

The J gene is TRBJ1-1, the V gene TRBV19, with D uncertain. This CDR3 has 16 amino acids. The V gene's germline CDR1 is LNHDA and CDR2 SQIVND (reference sequence). Trimming removed 1 base at V and 0 bases at J, with 12 bases between. CDR3 coding DNA: TGTGCCAGTAGTATAGTCGGGAGGAGGATGAACACTGAAGCTTTCTTT. It yields the protein CASSIVGRRMNTEAFF.

The chain combines TRBV9 with TRBJ1-6; D possibly corresponds to TRBD1 (6 bases). Between the trimmed V and J ends, which lost 3 bases and 4 bases, there was a span of 14 bases. Per germline, CDR1 SGDLS and CDR2 YYNGEE. This CDR3 has 16 residues. The CDR3 loop is CASSGWGGAYNSPLHF. Here the CDR3 DNA reads TGTGCCAGCAGCGGCTGGGGGGGCGCTTATAATTCACCCCTCCACTTT.

The chain couples TRBV7-2 to TRBJ2-1; D is perhaps TRBD1 (5 bases). There are 15 residues in the CDR3. Germline V gene sequence: CDR1 SGHTA, CDR2 FQGNSA. V lost 3 bases, J lost 0 bases, and 9 bases lay in between. The CDR3 DNA is TGTGCCAGCAGCTTCGGACACAGCTCCTACAATGAGCAGTTCTTC. Translation gives CASSFGHSSYNEQFF.

This chain connects TRBV20-1 to TRBJ1-1, with a weak D call TRBD1 (6 bases). This CDR3 spans 11 amino acids. Germline V gene sequence: CDR1 DFQATT, CDR2 SNEGSKA (reference sequence). Deletions cut 3 bases from V and 11 bases from J, with 13 bases between. Here the CDR3 DNA reads TGCAGTGCTAGCCGGGGGGCGAGGGCTTTCTTT. Translation: CSASRGARAFF.

The chain uses TRBV5-4 and TRBJ2-7; TRBD1 aligns across 8 bases. The ends lost 2 bases at V and 8 bases at J; junction bases unmatched: 3. Germline values: CDR1 SGHNT, CDR2 YYREEE (reference sequence). This CDR3 has 12 residues. The CDR3: CASSFGQGQQYV. DNA of the CDR3: TGTGCCAGCAGCTTCGGACAGGGACAGCAGTACGTC.

The gene calls are TRBV6-5 and TRBJ2-1; 10 nucleotides align to TRBD2. CDR1 MNHEY and CDR2 SVGAGI come from the germline V gene. This CDR3 is 15 amino acids long. V trimming: 6 bases; J trimming: 3 bases; junction bases outside the gene matches: 5. CDR3 amino acids: CASRTSGGGYNEQFF. CDR3 coding DNA: TGTGCCAGCAGGACGAGCGGGGGGGGCTACAATGAGCAGTTCTTC.

The chain employs TRBV19 and TRBJ1-5, with 12 bases that match TRBD1. V lost 6 bases to trimming and J lost 2 bases; unmatched junction nucleotides: 8. Germline-derived CDR1 and CDR2 are LNHDA and SQIVND (reference sequence). The CDR3 has 17 amino acids. In DNA form, the CDR3 reads TGTGCCAGTAGATTCGCCGGGACAGGGGGCGGCAATCAGCCCCAGCATTTT. Translating gives CASRFAGTGGGNQPQHF.

Remarks on this clone: The same CDR3 can be traced to other DNA sequences in this sample. This sequence joins TRBV18 and TRBJ2-3; 12 bases line up with TRBD2. J gave up 1 base and V 3 bases, and 2 bases lay outside the gene matches. Germline-derived CDR1 and CDR2 are KGHSH and LQKENI. This CDR3 has 16 amino acids. The CDR3 region has the DNA TGTGCCAGCTCACCGAGACTAGCGGGGGGCACAGATACGCAGTATTTT. It codes for CASSPRLAGGTDTQYF. Complete variable domain (other parts from reference TRBV18 and TRBJ2-3): NAGVMQNPRHLVRRRGQEARLRCSPMKGHSHVYWYRQLPEEGLKFMVYLQKENIIDESGMPKERFSAEFPKEGPSILRIQQVVRGDSAAYFCASSPRLAGGTDTQYFGPGTRLTVL.

The V call is TRBV3-1 (or the pseudogene TRBV3-2), the J call TRBJ1-1; 8 bases align to TRBD1. Germline loops: CDR1 LGHDT, CDR2 YNNKEL (reference sequence). J gave up 1 base and V 4 bases, and 5 bases lay outside the gene matches. The CDR3 has 15 residues. CDR3 loop: CASSRGGQGNTEAFF. CDR3 bases: TGTGCCAGCAGCCGCGGCGGACAGGGGAACACTGAAGCTTTCTTT.

This chain uses TRBV10-2 with TRBJ1-2, with 8 bases aligning to TRBD1. CDR1 and CDR2 (germline): WSHSY, SAAADI. The CDR3 length is 14 residues. Trimming removed 3 bases from V and 3 bases from J; junction bases left unmatched: 3. The CDR3 loop reads CASSDRTGYYGYTF. Written as DNA, the CDR3 is TGCGCCAGCAGTGACCGGACAGGGTACTATGGCTACACCTTC.

V usage is TRBV7-9 and J usage is TRBJ1-1, with 7 bases lining up with TRBD1. Germline V gene lookup returns CDR1 SEHNR and CDR2 FQNEAQ (reference sequence). Trimming at V came to 2 bases and at J to 5 bases, leaving 8 bases not matched to a gene. CDR3 length: 15 amino acids. The CDR3 DNA follows: TGTGCCAGCAGCTTACCCTCGACAGGGTGGACTGAAGCTTTCTTT. Its translation is CASSLPSTGWTEAFF.

The chain has TRBV2 and TRBJ1-5, with D possibly matching TRBD1 (5 bases). V was cut by 3 bases and J by 1 base, with 13 bases left in between. Germline V gives CDR1 SNHLY, CDR2 FYNNEI. This CDR3 region has 16 residues. The CDR3 bases are TGTGCCAGCAGTGAGGCAGGGTCAGGAAGCAATCAGCCCCAGCATTTT. Translation gives CASSEAGSGSNQPQHF.

The chain has TRBV4-3 and TRBJ1-2; D is possibly TRBD1 (5 bases). Germline V gene data show CDR1 as LGHNA and CDR2 as YSLEER. This CDR3 region has 17 residues. Trimming left V 1 base short and J 4 bases short, with 19 bases between. The CDR3 nucleotides read TGCGCCAGCAGCCAAGTGGCAGGGTTAATCTCTAGCTATGGCTACACCTTC. This gives the protein CASSQVAGLISSYGYTF.

This clone has a single count. This rearrangement joins TRBV16 to TRBJ2-1; the D is unclear. Germline CDR1 KGHSY, CDR2 FQNENV. The CDR3 has 15 residues. V was cut by 2 bases and J by 2 bases, with 10 bases left in between. CDR3 sequence (DNA): TGTGCCAGCAGCCAACGATCAAACACCTACAATGAGCAGTTCTTC. As protein: CASSQRSNTYNEQFF.